Presented here are 6 T cell receptor beta chains from one specimen sequenced in a study of T cells expressing NK-cell markers. TCRdb reprocessed the 5' RACE reads and keeps a single row for each CDR3 protein, giving no DNA. The record lists some 390,000 distinct CDR3 sequences, of which the ten most abundant hold about 10%. Sequenced: blood T cells: a sorted CD56 or NKG2C T cell subset, CD4+ or CD8+ T cells, or bulk PBMC T cells (not recorded which). The source is a woman between 45 and 60 years old in good health.

The V and J genes are TRBV5-1 and TRBJ2-2; TCRdb calls TRBD2, which cannot be checked without DNA. Germline V CDR1 and CDR2: SGHRS, YFSETQ. This CDR3 has 15 residues. CDR3 protein: CASSRLAGDTGELFF.

The CDR3 sequence: CSARDRSLAGGSYEQYF. The J gene is TRBJ2-7, the V gene TRBV20-1; TCRdb reports TRBD2, a call that lacks DNA to check it against. Germline CDR1 DFQATT, CDR2 SNEGSKA (reference sequence). The CDR3 extends over 17 amino acids.

J is TRBJ2-5 and V is TRBV4-1; TCRdb returns TRBD1, unconfirmable since there is no DNA. The CDR3 has 16 amino acids. In germline, CDR1 is MGHRA, CDR2 YSYEKL. The CDR3 region is CASSQDELQGQETQYF.

The genes are TRBV5-1 and TRBJ2-1. Looked up from germline, CDR1 is SGHRS and CDR2 is YFSETQ. The CDR3 sequence is 14 residues long. CDR3 in amino acids: CASSLGGVLDEQFF.

The chain employs TRBV4-1 and TRBJ1-6; TCRdb's D gene call, TRBD1, goes unchecked for lack of DNA. The V gene's germline CDR1 is MGHRA and CDR2 YSYEKL. This CDR3 comprises 15 residues. This chain's CDR3 is CASRNRDGGGSPLHF.

The chain has TRBV29-1 and TRBJ2-1; TCRdb designates TRBD2, a call that cannot be tested without DNA. Germline-derived CDR1 and CDR2 are SQVTM and ANQGSEA. This CDR3 has 16 residues. CDR3 sequence: CSVQSTGTGYLNEQFF.